This T cell receptor beta chain was captured in a study of cytomegalovirus exposure and HLA in healthy donors. Regarding the study as a whole: In terms of immune exposure information, only CMV serostatus was available. Some highly shared sequence variants likely arose as a pipeline artifact.

As to this clone: Its specificity is not known.

V was pared by 7 bases and J by 0 bases, with 16 bases between. The CDR3 sequence is 15 residues long. Germline V gene sequence: CDR1 MDHEN, CDR2 SYDVKM. PCR was performed using 60 Vbeta and 13 Jbeta primers. Sequencing used immunoSEQ multiplex PCR; TCRdb keeps in-frame clones, though not all of them. The top ten hold roughly 4.7% of the sample, which has 160,000 or so clones, approximately 80% seen once. The chain recombines TRBV28 with TRBJ2-7; the D gene is possibly TRBD1 (6 bases). The sequenced material came from PBMCs. The clonotype originates from a man aged 30 to 45 in good health and CMV-seronegative. The CDR3 DNA is TGTGCCAGCACCAAATTGGGGGCCTTCTCCTACGAGCAGTACTTC. This codes for CASTKLGAFSYEQYF.